This T cell receptor (beta chain) derives from a study of a mutant IDH1 vaccine in newly diagnosed glioma. Study-level background: During weeks 1, 3, 5, 7, 11, 15, 19 and 23, patients received eight vaccinations. Before enrollment, patients got radiotherapy alone, temozolomide alone, or mostly the combination. With temozolomide cycles, or 4-6 weeks after radiotherapy alone, vaccination was started.

Here immunoSEQ multiplex PCR was the method, and the copy in TCRdb shows in-frame clones only, minus some. The sample lists tens of thousands of clones; approximately 83% were seen once. V was trimmed by 3 bases and J by 0 bases, leaving 14 bases between them. This CDR3 contains 17 residues. CDR1 is MRHNA, CDR2 SNTAGT, per germline. As for time point: week 5, during vaccination. All doses held 300 ug of mutant IDH1 20-mer peptide, with topical imiquimod. In every donor, the tumor was a new WHO grade 3 or 4 IDH1-mutant, ATRX-lost astrocytoma. A note on this clone: The antigen is not known.

The chain uses TRBV6-4 and TRBJ2-2; D unresolved. The sequence was obtained from a man under 40 with glioma. The input for sequencing was PBMCs, taken from a glioma patient whose treatment included an IDH1 peptide vaccine. CDR3 sequence: CASSDRQAGANTGELFF. As DNA, the CDR3 is TGTGCCAGCAGTGATAGGCAGGCAGGCGCGAACACCGGGGAGCTGTTTTTT.